Listed here are 20 T cell receptor beta chains from one sample, sequenced in a study of blood T cell repertoires in COVID-19. Clones were read by immunoSEQ multiplex PCR, and TCRdb kept only the in-frame ones, dropping some. The sample shows about 200,000 clones, around 75% of them seen only once. Input material: peripheral blood. The receptors shown here come from a middle-aged woman with COVID-19, enrolled during active disease.

This rearrangement joins TRBV7-8 to TRBJ2-1, with 8 bases lining up with TRBD1. The CDR3 is 13 amino acids. V was pared by 5 bases and J by 8 bases, with 5 bases of the junction left unmatched. Germline loops: CDR1 SGHVS, CDR2 FQNEAQ. The CDR3 loop is CASSVDRGDEQFF. CDR3 sequence (DNA): TGTGCCAGCAGCGTAGACAGGGGCGATGAGCAGTTCTTC.

This clone was counted only a few times. The chain employs TRBV9 and TRBJ1-1; TRBD1 agrees at 11 bases. There are 15 residues in the CDR3. In germline, CDR1 is SGDLS, CDR2 YYNGEE. V lost 3 bases to trimming and J lost 1 base; unmatched junction nucleotides: 2. The CDR3 coding sequence is TGTGCCAGCAGCGCCGGGACAGGGGGGAACACTGAAGCTTTCTTT. Protein product: CASSAGTGGNTEAFF. Full variable domain (remainder filled in from reference TRBV9 and TRBJ1-1): DSGVTQTPKHLITATGQRVTLRCSPRSGDLSVYWYQQSLDQGLQFLIQYYNGEERAKGNILERFSAQQFPDLHSELNLSSLELGDSALYFCASSAGTGGNTEAFFGQGTRLTVV.

The V call is TRBV5-4, the J call TRBJ2-7; D is perhaps TRBD1 (6 bases). The CDR3 is made up of 14 amino acids. The germline CDR1 and CDR2 sequences are SGHNT and YYREEE (reference sequence). The V end was cut by 1 base, the J end by 0 bases, with 8 bases between. CDR3 sequence reads: CASSLQGYSYEQYF. The CDR3 coding sequence is TGTGCCAGCAGCTTGCAGGGGTACTCCTACGAGCAGTACTTC.

V and J are TRBV7-9 and TRBJ2-3, with 9 nucleotides matching TRBD2. The CDR3 contains 17 residues. With V trimmed by 1 base and J by 2 bases, 7 bases remained unmatched. In germline, CDR1 is SEHNR, CDR2 FQNEAQ (reference sequence). CDR3 nucleotides: TGTGCCAGCAGCTTAGACACAGCGGGGGGCTTCACAGATACGCAGTATTTT. This gives the protein CASSLDTAGGFTDTQYF.

The chain's CDR3 is CASSDQGFYGYTF. In DNA form, the CDR3 reads TGTGCCAGCAGTGATCAGGGTTTCTATGGCTACACCTTC. V is TRBV2 and J is TRBJ1-2; a possible D gene is TRBD1 (5 bases). Germline V gene sequence: CDR1 SNHLY, CDR2 FYNNEI. Trimming took 3 bases from V and 4 from J, leaving 9 bases between them. CDR3 size: 13 residues. Variable domain in full (rest from reference TRBV2 and TRBJ1-2): EPEVTQTPSHQVTQMGQEVILRCVPISNHLYFYWYRQILGQKVEFLVSFYNNEISEKSEIFDDQFSVERPDGSNFTLKIRSTKLEDSAMYFCASSDQGFYGYTFGSGTRLTVV.

V is TRBV19 and J is TRBJ1-1; 9 nucleotides line up with TRBD1. The CDR3 is 14 amino acids. Germline assignment: CDR1 LNHDA and CDR2 SQIVND (reference sequence). Trimming took 5 bases from V and 7 from J; bases not matched to a gene: 8. DNA of the CDR3: TGTGCCAGTAGTCTCTACAGGGGGCAGGGTGAAGCTTTCTTT. Translated: CASSLYRGQGEAFF.

The chain joins TRBV10-2 to TRBJ2-1, with D hard to call. CDR1 is WSHSY and CDR2 is SAAADI in the germline V gene. The CDR3 contains 12 residues. The V gene lost 5 bases and the J gene lost 8 bases, with 10 bases spanning the gap. CDR3 sequence: CASSSISYEQFF. CDR3 bases: TGCGCCAGCAGTTCCATTAGCTATGAGCAGTTCTTC.

The J gene is TRBJ1-2, the V gene TRBV30, with D perhaps TRBD1 (5 bases). Trimming removed 1 base at V and 4 bases at J, with 10 bases between. This CDR3 has 13 residues. Germline CDR1 is GTSNPN and CDR2 is SVGIG (reference sequence). The chain's CDR3 is CAWSGQTFYGYTF. CDR3 sequence (DNA): TGTGCCTGGAGTGGACAGACTTTCTATGGCTACACCTTC.

This chain joins TRBV18 and TRBJ1-2; 8 bases line up with TRBD1. The CDR3 covers 14 residues. With V trimmed by 5 bases and J by 8 bases, 10 bases remained unmatched. CDR1 is KGHSH and CDR2 is LQKENI in the germline V gene. The DNA for the CDR3 is TGTGCCAGCTCATCGGGACAGGTTCGTGTAGGCTACACCTTC. This encodes CASSSGQVRVGYTF.

V usage is TRBV27 and J usage is TRBJ1-1, with 8 positions matching TRBD1. Trimming at V came to 5 bases and at J to 13 bases, leaving 9 bases not matched to a gene. Germline CDR1 and CDR2: MNHEY and SMNVEV (reference sequence). The CDR3 contains 12 residues. The CDR3 region is CASSQWTGTLFF. CDR3 DNA: TGTGCCAGCAGTCAGTGGACAGGGACTCTTTTCTTT.

This chain uses TRBV7-2 with TRBJ2-5, with D hard to call. This CDR3 has 11 residues. V was clipped by 5 bases and J by 5 bases, with 6 bases between them. From germline, CDR1 is SGHTA and CDR2 FQGNSA. This CDR3 is CASSVSETQYF. The CDR3 DNA sequence: TGTGCCAGCAGCGTTAGTGAGACCCAGTACTTC.

V usage is TRBV5-1 and J usage is TRBJ2-1; D uncertain. Germline assignment: CDR1 SGHRS and CDR2 YFSETQ. The CDR3 is 14 residues long. V lost 7 bases and J 0 bases, leaving 11 bases between the germline ends. CDR3 sequence (DNA): TGCGCCAGCCAGACATCAATCTCCTACAATGAGCAGTTCTTC. Encoded protein: CASQTSISYNEQFF. The full variable domain, completed using reference TRBV5-1 and TRBJ2-1, is KAGVTQTPRYLIKTRGQQVTLSCSPISGHRSVSWYQQTPGQGLQFLFEYFSETQRNKGNFPGRFSGRQFSNSRSEMNVSTLELGDSALYLCASQTSISYNEQFFGPGTRLTVL.

The chain joins TRBV10-3 to TRBJ2-7, with 12 bases that match TRBD2. Germline V gene data show CDR1 as ENHRY and CDR2 as SYGVKD. The CDR3 covers 14 residues. The V gene end was trimmed by 6 bases and the J gene end by 3 bases; junction bases not matched to a gene: 3. CDR3 sequence reads: CAIRKTSGGYEQYF. The CDR3 nucleotides read TGTGCCATCAGGAAGACTAGCGGGGGCTACGAGCAGTACTTC.

The chain links TRBV6-5 to TRBJ1-3, with a tentative D call TRBD1 (6 bases). This CDR3 comprises 16 residues. With 2 bases removed from V and 0 bases from J, the gap between germline ends came to 11 bases. CDR1 is MNHEY, CDR2 SVGAGI, per germline. CDR3 loop: CASSYGTPSSGNTIYF. The CDR3 bases are TGTGCCAGCAGTTACGGGACACCGAGCTCTGGAAACACCATATATTTT.

This clone occurred a few times. The gene calls are TRBV4-1 and TRBJ1-5; 7 positions match TRBD1. Germline CDR1 and CDR2: MGHRA and YSYEKL. J gave up 9 bases and V 4 bases, and 12 bases lay outside the gene matches. This CDR3 has 15 residues. CDR3: CASSRETGTIAPQHF. CDR3 bases: TGCGCCAGCAGCCGGGAGACAGGGACCATCGCGCCCCAGCATTTT.

The rearrangement joins TRBV13 to TRBJ1-1; D unresolved. In germline, CDR1 is PRHDT, CDR2 FYEKMQ (reference sequence). The V gene lost 0 bases and the J gene lost 0 bases, with 11 bases spanning the gap. This CDR3 region has 16 residues. CDR3 residues: CASSLGAAQLNTEAFF. The DNA of the CDR3 is TGTGCCAGCAGCTTAGGGGCAGCGCAATTGAACACTGAAGCTTTCTTT.

The chain links TRBV5-1 to TRBJ2-7, with D perhaps TRBD2 (6 bases). V was cut by 4 bases and J by 2 bases, with 16 bases left in between. Germline lookup yields CDR1 SGHRS and CDR2 YFSETQ. The CDR3 covers 15 residues. The DNA for the CDR3 is TGCGCCAGCAGCCCTAGCGCGGATATACCCTACGAGCAGTACTTC. It translates to CASSPSADIPYEQYF. Full variable domain (missing parts from reference TRBV5-1 and TRBJ2-7): KAGVTQTPRYLIKTRGQQVTLSCSPISGHRSVSWYQQTPGQGLQFLFEYFSETQRNKGNFPGRFSGRQFSNSRSEMNVSTLELGDSALYLCASSPSADIPYEQYFGPGTRLTVT.

This sequence joins TRBV12-3 or TRBV12-4 and TRBJ2-2, with 7 bases that match TRBD1. V lost 5 bases and J lost 7; bases outside the gene matches: 4. The CDR3 is 13 amino acids. The CDR3 DNA follows: TGTGCCAGCAGTCGTGGACAGGACGGGGAGCTGTTTTTT. It specifies CASSRGQDGELFF.

J is TRBJ2-1 and V is TRBV3-1 (or the pseudogene TRBV3-2); TRBD1 agrees at 8 bases. In germline, CDR1 is LGHDT, CDR2 YNNKEL (reference sequence). V lost 5 bases to trimming and J lost 2 bases; unmatched junction nucleotides: 8. CDR3 length: 16 amino acids. The CDR3 nucleotides are TGTGCCAGCAGCGAGGGGACAGGCAGAACCTACAATGAGCAGTTCTTC. Amino acid sequence: CASSEGTGRTYNEQFF.

This clone has just one count. The V call is TRBV29-1, the J call TRBJ1-1, with TRBD1 as a possible D gene (5 bases). This CDR3 spans 11 amino acids. The germline V gene has CDR1 SQVTM and CDR2 ANQGSEA. This CDR3 reads CSIIQGVGAFF. The CDR3 DNA sequence: TGCAGTATTATCCAAGGGGTGGGAGCTTTCTTT.